A single sample is the source of the 20 T cell receptor beta chains below, sequenced in a study of T cells in Graves' hyperthyroidism and ophthalmopathy. Amplification of TCR beta CDR3 regions was performed using RNA transcripts as template. The TCR CDR3 was amplified in a first-round RT-PCR using the HTBI primer set. TCRdb ran MiXCR on the multiplex PCR reads and lists one entry per CDR3 protein. The repertoire holds about 400,000 distinct CDR3 sequences, with 15% to 18% as singletons. The sequenced sample consisted of blood. The origin of the receptors is a woman in her late teens or twenties with Graves' hyperthyroidism that later progressed to Graves' ophthalmopathy.

This clonotype came up many times. The chain joins TRBV30 to TRBJ2-7, with D possibly being TRBD1 (6 bases). The germline V and J ends were trimmed by 1 base and 0 bases, with 10 bases remaining between them. The CDR3 totals 14 residues. Germline V CDR1 and CDR2: GTSNPN, SVGIG (reference sequence). CDR3 region: CAWSADSFSYEQYF. The CDR3 nucleotides read TGTGCCTGGAGTGCGGACAGTTTCTCCTACGAGCAGTACTTC.

This clonotype was seen repeatedly, ten times or more. The J gene is TRBJ1-5, the V gene TRBV7-2; D unclear. This CDR3 spans 16 amino acids. V was cut by 4 bases and J by 0 bases, with 13 bases left in between. Germline assignment: CDR1 SGHTA and CDR2 FQGNSA. The CDR3 DNA is TGTGCCAGCAGCTACGGACCTTATTATAGCAATCAGCCCCAGCATTTT. Translated, it gives CASSYGPYYSNQPQHF.

Of note for this clonotype: Sequence at one end of the junction differs from germline and may be a read error. V gene TRBV27 combines with J gene TRBJ1-2; D ambiguous. This CDR3 comprises 15 residues. Germline V gives CDR1 MNHEY, CDR2 SMNVEV (reference sequence). The CDR3 nucleotides are TGTGCCAGCAGGTCGCTCGTAACAGTTAACTATGGCTACGCCTTC. Translating gives CASRSLVTVNYGYAF.

This clonotype appeared many times. V is TRBV28 and J is TRBJ1-2; D uncertain. V lost 1 base and J lost 4, with 10 bases in between. Germline values: CDR1 MDHEN, CDR2 SYDVKM. The CDR3 has 14 residues. CDR3 in amino acids: CASSLFRVSYGYTF. DNA of the CDR3: TGTGCCAGCAGTTTATTTCGGGTCAGCTATGGCTACACCTTC.

This clonotype appeared a few times. The rearrangement joins TRBV2 to TRBJ2-6; D ambiguous. V lost 6 bases and J lost 3, with 18 bases in between. There are 17 residues in the CDR3. Germline V gives CDR1 SNHLY, CDR2 FYNNEI. The CDR3: CASSGFPPKGGANVLTF. As DNA, the CDR3 is TGTGCCAGCAGCGGGTTTCCCCCTAAGGGTGGGGCCAACGTCCTGACTTTC.

In its sample, this clonotype was seen many times. The rearrangement links TRBV7-9 to TRBJ2-1, with 9 bases identical to TRBD2. The CDR3 length is 15 residues. Germline V gene sequence: CDR1 SEHNR, CDR2 FQNEAQ (reference sequence). V was pared by 3 bases and J by 3 bases, with 3 bases of the junction left unmatched. In DNA form, the CDR3 reads TGTGCCAGCAGCTTCACTAGCGGGCACTACAATGAGCAGTTCTTC. Its protein is CASSFTSGHYNEQFF. Drawing the rest from reference TRBV7-9 and TRBJ2-1, the complete variable domain is DTGVSQNPRHKITKRGQNVTFRCDPISEHNRLYWYRQTLGQGPEFLTYFQNEAQLEKSRLLSDRFSAERPKGSFSTLEIQRTEQGDSAMYLCASSFTSGHYNEQFFGPGTRLTVL.

This clonotype came up many times. The chain has TRBV27 and TRBJ2-3; 12 nucleotides line up with TRBD2. V trimming: 3 bases; J trimming: 5 bases; junction bases outside the gene matches: 9. There are 17 residues in the CDR3. Germline V gives CDR1 MNHEY, CDR2 SMNVEV (reference sequence). The chain's CDR3 is CASSLAPKLAGGDTQYF. DNA for the CDR3: TGTGCCAGCAGTTTGGCCCCCAAACTAGCGGGAGGAGATACGCAGTATTTT.

This clonotype has ten or more counts. The V call is TRBV5-1, the J call TRBJ2-3, with 10 bases aligning to TRBD2. Germline CDR1 and CDR2: SGHRS and YFSETQ. V lost 0 bases, J lost 2 bases, and 15 bases stayed unmatched. The CDR3 is made up of 20 amino acids. The CDR3 is CASSLAGYIGLAAHTDTQYF. Here the CDR3 DNA reads TGCGCCAGCAGCTTGGCCGGTTATATTGGACTAGCGGCCCACACAGATACGCAGTATTTT.

This clonotype was observed once. The CDR3 bases are TGCAGCGTTGTGGGGAATCTCTATGGCTACACCTTC. Translated: CSVVGNLYGYTF. The rearrangement links TRBV29-1 to TRBJ1-2, with D hard to call. Germline values: CDR1 SQVTM, CDR2 ANQGSEA. Trimming cost V 4 bases and J 4 bases, with 10 bases left between them. This CDR3 has 12 residues.

This clonotype was seen repeatedly, ten times or more. The rearrangement joins TRBV28 to TRBJ2-7; 10 nucleotides line up with TRBD2. J was trimmed by 5 bases and V by 6 bases; bases with no gene match: 10. The germline gives CDR1 MDHEN, CDR2 SYDVKM. This CDR3 region has 15 residues. The CDR3 here is CASRPSSGRSHEQYF. CDR3 bases: TGTGCCAGCAGACCCTCTAGCGGGAGAAGCCACGAGCAGTACTTC.

V and J are TRBV7-2 and TRBJ1-5; possible D gene TRBD1, 6 bases. The CDR3 consists of 16 residues. Trimming left V 5 bases short and J 4 bases short, with 18 bases between. Germline V CDR1 and CDR2: SGHTA, FQGNSA. CDR3 region: CASSQFKDRGNQPQHF. In nucleotides, the CDR3 is TGTGCCAGCAGCCAATTCAAGGACAGAGGGAATCAGCCCCAGCATTTT.

Points on this clonotype: A much bigger clone sits one base away, suggesting this may be a read error. J is TRBJ2-3 and V is TRBV4-2; D might be TRBD2 (5 bases). This CDR3 comprises 15 residues. V lost 0 bases, J lost 0 bases, and 7 bases lay in between. Germline CDR1 LGHNA, CDR2 YNFKEQ. Written as DNA, the CDR3 is TGTGCCAGCAGCCAAGATGAGCGGAGCACAGATACGCAGTATTTT. As protein: CASSQDERSTDTQYF.

This clonotype was counted many times. The chain couples TRBV15 to TRBJ1-2; 8 bases agree with TRBD1. Losses at the gene ends were 1 base for V and 6 bases for J; bases not matched to a gene: 4. Germline V gene data show CDR1 as LNHNV and CDR2 as YYDKDF (reference sequence). CDR3 size: 14 residues. The CDR3 nucleotides read TGTGCCACCAGCAGAGGGGACAGGATGGATGGCTACACCTTC. Translated, it gives CATSRGDRMDGYTF.

The chain couples TRBV18 to TRBJ2-1; TRBD1 is a possible D gene (5 bases). This CDR3 is built from 16 residues. Germline assignment: CDR1 KGHSH and CDR2 LQKENI. Trimming cost V 0 bases and J 7 bases, with 16 bases left between them. The CDR3 spells CASSPPGSVAGNEQFF. The CDR3 DNA reads as TGTGCCAGCTCACCACCGGGGTCCGTAGCAGGGAATGAGCAGTTCTTC.

In its sample, this clonotype was seen many times. Written as DNA, the CDR3 is TGCAGTGCTAGAGATGTCCAGCGACGGAGGGAGCAGTACTTC. Protein product: CSARDVQRRREQYF. The chain couples TRBV20-1 to TRBJ2-7; weak D call: TRBD2 (5 bases). V shed 0 bases and J shed 7 bases, with 16 bases lying between them. The CDR3 has 14 residues. Looked up from germline, CDR1 is DFQATT and CDR2 is SNEGSKA (reference sequence).

At least ten counts were recorded for this clonotype. V is TRBV28 and J is TRBJ1-6, with unresolved D. The germline CDR1 and CDR2 sequences are MDHEN and SYDVKM. The CDR3 spans 13 residues. V lost 5 bases, J lost 6 bases, and 8 bases lay in between. CDR3 amino acids: CASSPGPNSPLHF. Here the CDR3 DNA reads TGTGCCAGCAGTCCTGGGCCTAATTCACCCCTCCACTTT.

This chain links TRBV19 with TRBJ1-5, with 7 positions matching TRBD1. The V gene end was trimmed by 4 bases and the J gene end by 4 bases; junction bases not matched to a gene: 4. This CDR3 spans 14 amino acids. Germline V CDR1 and CDR2: LNHDA, SQIVND (reference sequence). CDR3 DNA sequence: TGTGCCAGTAGTAGGGACAGATTTAATCAGCCCCAGCATTTT. It yields the protein CASSRDRFNQPQHF.

This clonotype was detected many times. The chain joins TRBV5-1 to TRBJ1-1; perhaps TRBD1 as D (5 bases). V was pared by 0 bases and J by 0 bases, with 9 bases between. CDR3 size: 15 residues. Germline V gene data show CDR1 as SGHRS and CDR2 as YFSETQ. This chain's CDR3 is CASSLAAGLNTEAFF. As DNA, the CDR3 is TGCGCCAGCAGCTTGGCTGCAGGGCTGAACACTGAAGCTTTCTTT.

Ten or more counts support this clonotype. This sequence joins TRBV12-3 or TRBV12-4 and TRBJ1-1, with D perhaps matching TRBD1 (5 bases). Trimming removed 6 bases from V and 0 bases from J, with 11 bases in between. This CDR3 is 14 amino acids long. CDR3 DNA: TGTGCCAGCAGCCCGCCCAGGGTGAACACTGAAGCTTTCTTT. It translates to CASSPPRVNTEAFF.

This clonotype occurred many times. The J gene is TRBJ2-1, the V gene TRBV7-9; 7 bases fit TRBD1. V trimming: 3 bases; J trimming: 6 bases; junction bases outside the gene matches: 8. Germline lookup yields CDR1 SEHNR and CDR2 FQNEAQ (reference sequence). The CDR3 spans 15 residues. CDR3 nucleotide sequence: TGTGCCAGCAGCTTTGTCCGAGGACAGGTCAATGAGCAGTTCTTC. As protein: CASSFVRGQVNEQFF. Based on the CDR3 plus reference TRBV7-9 and TRBJ2-1, the full variable domain is DTGVSQNPRHKITKRGQNVTFRCDPISEHNRLYWYRQTLGQGPEFLTYFQNEAQLEKSRLLSDRFSAERPKGSFSTLEIQRTEQGDSAMYLCASSFVRGQVNEQFFGPGTRLTVL.